Listed below are T cell receptor beta chains from one sample, sequenced in a study of identical twins. TCRdb passed the 5' RACE reads through MiXCR, listing each CDR3 protein once. The table lists 280,000 or so distinct CDR3 sequences, more than 6.5% of them singletons, with roughly 2.1% in the top ten. These data were also filed under a second study, of yellow fever vaccine responses in identical twins.

Sequencing was performed on memory (CD45RO+) T cells sorted from blood. The source of these receptors is a woman younger than 30 in good health. The CDR3 runs from the conserved cysteine through the conserved F or W. D genes are given only for firm matches. The size field is filled for only some rows; it gives once, few, many or a size class.

j_gene: TRBJ1-1; abundance: few; v_gene: TRBV6-1; len: 15; d_gene: TRBD1; CDR3nt: TGTGCCAGCAGCCCTCGGACAGGGAGGAACACTGAAGCTTTCTTT; CDR3aa: CASSPRTGRNTEAFF
j_gene: TRBJ2-7; abundance: many; v_gene: TRBV5-1; len: 15; d_gene: TRBD1; CDR3nt: TGCGCCAGCAGCTTGGAGTGGGGACAGGGTCACGAGCAGTACTTC; CDR3aa: CASSLEWGQGHEQYF
j_gene: TRBJ2-1; abundance: few; v_gene: TRBV5-1; len: 14; d_gene: TRBD1; CDR3nt: TGCGCCAGCAGCCCTGAAGGGGGCGGGAATGAGCAGTTCTTC; CDR3aa: CASSPEGGGNEQFF
j_gene: TRBJ2-1; abundance: .; v_gene: TRBV19; len: 14; d_gene: .; CDR3nt: TGTGCCAGCAGTGGACGGGAGAGGTACAATGAGCAGTTCTTC; CDR3aa: CASSGRERYNEQFF
j_gene: TRBJ1-2; abundance: many; v_gene: TRBV29-1; len: 14; d_gene: .; CDR3nt: TGCAGCGTTGTGAAGACAGGATTTAACTATGGCTACACCTTC; CDR3aa: CSVVKTGFNYGYTF
j_gene: TRBJ1-5; abundance: many; v_gene: TRBV4-1; len: 11; d_gene: .; CDR3nt: TGCGCCAGCAGCTGTAATCAGCCCCAGCATTTT; CDR3aa: CASSCNQPQHF
j_gene: TRBJ2-5; abundance: many; v_gene: TRBV18; len: 13; d_gene: .; CDR3nt: TGTGCCAGCTCACCGCCGTCTGAAGAGACCCAGTACTTC; CDR3aa: CASSPPSEETQYF
j_gene: TRBJ2-3; abundance: .; v_gene: TRBV12-3/TRBV12-4; len: 12; d_gene: .; CDR3nt: TGTGCCAGCAGTAAAAACGGGGGTACGCAGTATTTT; CDR3aa: CASSKNGGTQYF
j_gene: TRBJ2-1; abundance: few; v_gene: TRBV20-1; len: 12; d_gene: .; CDR3nt: TGCAGTGCCACCAAAGCAGGGAATGAGCAGTTCTTC; CDR3aa: CSATKAGNEQFF
j_gene: TRBJ2-3; abundance: many; v_gene: TRBV5-1; len: 19; d_gene: TRBD2; CDR3nt: TGCGCCAGCAGCTTGGCGGGGCTAGCGGGGCCTCCTAGCACAGATACGCAGTATTTT; CDR3aa: CASSLAGLAGPPSTDTQYF
j_gene: TRBJ2-1; abundance: many; v_gene: TRBV20-1; len: 14; d_gene: .; CDR3nt: TGCAGTGCCCTCTCGAAGGATTACTACAATGAGCAGTTCTTC; CDR3aa: CSALSKDYYNEQFF
j_gene: TRBJ1-4; abundance: .; v_gene: TRBV28; len: 13; d_gene: .; CDR3nt: TGTGCCAGCAGTGGTACAGGCATAGAAAAACTGTTTTTT; CDR3aa: CASSGTGIEKLFF
j_gene: TRBJ2-1; abundance: .; v_gene: TRBV7-2; len: 15; d_gene: TRBD2; CDR3nt: TGTGCCAGCAGCTTACCGGGGAAGCGGGGCAATGAGCAGTTCTTC; CDR3aa: CASSLPGKRGNEQFF
j_gene: TRBJ1-5; abundance: many; v_gene: TRBV27; len: 14; d_gene: TRBD1; CDR3nt: TGTGCCAGCAGTGGAGGGACAGTCGGGCAGCCCCAGCATTTT; CDR3aa: CASSGGTVGQPQHF
j_gene: TRBJ2-3; abundance: many; v_gene: TRBV5-1; len: 14; d_gene: .; CDR3nt: TGCGCCAGCAGCTTAGGCTCCGCGGCAGATACGCAGTATTTT; CDR3aa: CASSLGSAADTQYF
j_gene: TRBJ2-6; abundance: .; v_gene: TRBV12-3/TRBV12-4; len: 16; d_gene: .; CDR3nt: TGTGCCAGCAGTTTTCTCAGGCCCTCTGGGGCCAACGTCCTGATTTTC; CDR3aa: CASSFLRPSGANVLIF
j_gene: TRBJ1-2; abundance: few; v_gene: TRBV7-8; len: 13; d_gene: .; CDR3nt: TGTGCCAGCAGCTTAGCGACTGGGGGGGGCTACACCTTC; CDR3aa: CASSLATGGGYTF
j_gene: TRBJ1-4; abundance: few; v_gene: TRBV11-2; len: 16; d_gene: TRBD1; CDR3nt: TGTGCCAGCAGCCCAGGACAGGGAAGAATTAATGAAAAACTGTTTTTT; CDR3aa: CASSPGQGRINEKLFF
j_gene: TRBJ2-7; abundance: .; v_gene: TRBV21-1; len: 12; d_gene: .; CDR3nt: TGTGCCGTGCCTCGGGGTTCCTACGAGCAGTACTTC; CDR3aa: CAVPRGSYEQYF
j_gene: TRBJ1-2; abundance: .; v_gene: TRBV6-5; len: 14; d_gene: TRBD1; CDR3nt: TGTGCCAGCAGTTACCACAGGGACAGCTATGGCTACACCTTC; CDR3aa: CASSYHRDSYGYTF
j_gene: TRBJ1-4; abundance: .; v_gene: TRBV28; len: 13; d_gene: TRBD1; CDR3nt: TGTGCCAGCAGGACAGGGTGGAATGAAAAACTGTTTTTT; CDR3aa: CASRTGWNEKLFF
j_gene: TRBJ1-1; abundance: many; v_gene: TRBV3-1; len: 18; d_gene: TRBD1; CDR3nt: TGTGCCAGCAGCCAAGGGGTTGGGACAGGGAAGGTGAACACTGAAGCTTTCTTT; CDR3aa: CASSQGVGTGKVNTEAFF
j_gene: TRBJ1-2; abundance: .; v_gene: TRBV6-1; len: 12; d_gene: .; CDR3nt: TGTGCCAGCAATAGACAGGACTATGGCTACACCTTC; CDR3aa: CASNRQDYGYTF
j_gene: TRBJ2-1; abundance: .; v_gene: TRBV7-2; len: 13; d_gene: .; CDR3nt: TGTGCCAGCAGCTTAAGGGGTGAGGATGAGCAGTTCTTC; CDR3aa: CASSLRGEDEQFF
j_gene: TRBJ2-5; abundance: few; v_gene: TRBV19; len: 15; d_gene: TRBD2; CDR3nt: TGTGCCAGTAAAATGGGGGGGTTCCGTTCAGAGACCCAGTACTTC; CDR3aa: CASKMGGFRSETQYF
j_gene: TRBJ2-2; abundance: .; v_gene: TRBV7-7; len: 15; d_gene: .; CDR3nt: TGTGCCAGCAAGAAGATCACAGGGCCCGAGGGGGAGCTGTTTTTT; CDR3aa: CASKKITGPEGELFF